The 11 T cell receptor beta chains below all came from one sample that was sequenced in a study of blood T cells in healthy people across ages. For the second PCR, which ran for about 7 to 11 cycles, a sample-barcoded 5' primer and a J-beta primer mix were used. Via MiXCR, TCRdb re-called the 5' RACE reads, giving one row per CDR3 protein. Of some 900,000 distinct CDR3 sequences listed, 45% to 50% are singletons. The sample taken for sequencing was blood. These receptors all stem from a man aged 25-45 years in good health.

This chain uses TRBV29-1 with TRBJ1-1, with D possibly TRBD1 on 5 matching bases. The V gene lost 0 bases and the J gene lost 3 bases, with 11 bases spanning the gap. CDR1 SQVTM and CDR2 ANQGSEA come from the germline V gene. CDR3 size: 14 residues. The CDR3 DNA is TGCAGCGTTGAAGATCGGCAGGGTCACACTGAAGCTTTCTTT. It translates to CSVEDRQGHTEAFF. The whole variable domain, filled in from reference TRBV29-1 and TRBJ1-1, reads SAVISQKPSRDICQRGTSLTIQCQVDSQVTMMFWYRQQPGQSLTLIATANQGSEATYESGFVIDKFPISRPNLTFSTLTVSNMSPEDSSIYLCSVEDRQGHTEAFFGQGTRLTVV.

This clonotype was counted a single time. The V gene is TRBV4-2, the J gene TRBJ2-1; D not certain. From germline, CDR1 is LGHNA and CDR2 YNFKEQ. V lost 4 bases and J 2 bases, leaving 15 bases between the germline ends. The CDR3 contains 16 residues. The CDR3 nucleotides read TGTGCCAGCAGCCCCTACCGATCGAAACCCTACAATGAGCAGTTCTTC. This encodes CASSPYRSKPYNEQFF.

The V call is TRBV27, the J call TRBJ2-7; the D gene is possibly TRBD1 (6 bases). V was shortened by 5 bases and J by 1 base, with 12 bases between the two germline ends. This CDR3 comprises 14 residues. Germline CDR1 and CDR2: MNHEY and SMNVEV (reference sequence). CDR3 in amino acids: CASSDNRDSYEQYF. Here the CDR3 DNA reads TGTGCCAGCAGTGACAACAGGGATTCCTACGAGCAGTACTTC.

To note about this clonotype: The final CDR3 position lacks the conserved phenylalanine or tryptophan, pointing to a likely read error. The chain combines TRBV20-1 with TRBJ1-2; 10 positions agree with TRBD1. V shed 6 bases, J shed 2 bases, and the junction held 3 bases outside the gene matches. The CDR3 has 13 residues. Germline V gene sequence: CDR1 DFQATT, CDR2 SNEGSKA (reference sequence). The CDR3 reads CSAGTGVNYGYTI. Here the CDR3 DNA reads TGCAGTGCGGGGACAGGGGTAAACTATGGCTACACCATC.

The chain couples TRBV7-2 to TRBJ2-3; a possible D gene is TRBD1 (5 bases). V was pared by 5 bases and J by 3 bases, with 18 bases between. Germline V gives CDR1 SGHTA, CDR2 FQGNSA. The CDR3 has 16 residues. Here the CDR3 reads CASSPRPQGTTDTQYF. The CDR3 DNA reads as TGTGCCAGCAGCCCCCGTCCTCAGGGAACGACAGATACGCAGTATTTT. The full variable domain, its missing parts supplied by reference TRBV7-2 and TRBJ2-3, is GAGVSQSPSNKVTEKGKDVELRCDPISGHTALYWYRQSLGQGLEFLIYFQGNSAPDKSGLPSDRFSAERTGGSVSTLTIQRTQQEDSAVYLCASSPRPQGTTDTQYFGPGTRLTVL.

This clonotype has a single count. The genes are TRBV6-1 and TRBJ2-1, with 11 bases identical to TRBD2. The CDR3 extends over 15 amino acids. Germline CDR1 MNHNS, CDR2 SASEGT. V lost 7 bases, J lost 4 bases, and 6 bases stayed unmatched. As DNA, the CDR3 is TGTGCCAGCATGTACGGGACTAGCGGTTACAATGAGCAGTTCTTC. Translating it yields CASMYGTSGYNEQFF.

This chain links TRBV30 with TRBJ2-1; no firm D call. The CDR3 has 13 amino acids. V was pared by 0 bases and J by 5 bases, with 8 bases between. Germline values: CDR1 GTSNPN, CDR2 SVGIG (reference sequence). The CDR3 reads CAWSVTSHNEQFF. CDR3 bases: TGTGCCTGGAGTGTCACATCCCACAATGAGCAGTTCTTC. Looking up the rest from reference TRBV30 and TRBJ2-1 gives the full variable domain: SQTIHQWPATLVQPVGSPLSLECTVEGTSNPNLYWYRQAAGRGLQLLFYSVGIGQISSEVPQNLSASRPQDRQFILSSKKLLLSDSGFYLCAWSVTSHNEQFFGPGTRLTVL.

V and J are TRBV12-3 or TRBV12-4 and TRBJ2-6, with a tentative D call TRBD1 (6 bases). CDR3 size: 15 residues. The V and J ends lost 7 bases and 0 bases respectively, with 10 bases between them. This chain's CDR3 is CASTQGGSGANVLTF. CDR3 coding DNA: TGTGCCAGCACTCAAGGGGGCTCTGGGGCCAACGTCCTGACTTTC.

This clonotype has a handful of counts. The V gene is TRBV6-2 or TRBV6-3, the J gene TRBJ1-2; TRBD1 agrees at 9 bases. V lost 3 bases to trimming and J lost 4 bases; unmatched junction nucleotides: 6. The CDR3 has 15 residues. CDR1 MNHEY and CDR2 SVGEGT come from the germline V gene. CDR3 in DNA: TGTGCCAGCAGTTATCCGGGACAGGGAGTCTATGGCTACACCTTC. Protein: CASSYPGQGVYGYTF.

The chain joins TRBV4-3 to TRBJ2-2; no clear D. Germline lookup yields CDR1 LGHNA and CDR2 YSLEER. The V and J ends lost 0 bases and 4 bases respectively, with 9 bases between them. The CDR3 is 15 residues long. CDR3 DNA: TGCGCCAGCAGCCAAGATGCGGTACCCACCGGGGAGCTGTTTTTT. Translated, it gives CASSQDAVPTGELFF.

This clonotype was seen a handful of times. The chain's CDR3 is CASSVGLAGGPYNEQFF. The CDR3 coding sequence is TGTGCCAGCAGCGTAGGTCTAGCGGGGGGCCCGTACAATGAGCAGTTCTTC. This sequence joins TRBV9 and TRBJ2-1; TRBD2 matches 11 bases. CDR3 size: 17 residues. Germline assignment: CDR1 SGDLS and CDR2 YYNGEE. With V trimmed by 0 bases and J by 4 bases, 6 bases remained unmatched.